This passage covers 21 T cell receptor beta chains from one sample sequenced in a study of PD-1 blockade in classical Hodgkin lymphoma. The time point: cycle 4 day 1 (C4D1), after more than five weeks of nivolumab. The patients all showed relapse after autologous stem cell transplantation, while their brentuximab vedotin exposure varied. Magnetic negative selection, applied to thawed PBMCs, was used to isolate the CD8+ T cells. The method was immunoSEQ multiplex PCR; TCRdb's version includes in-frame clones alone and lacks a portion of them. In the table there are under 3,000 clones, roughly three quarters of which are singletons. The sample was CD8+ T cells from blood, taken before the fourth cycle of nivolumab. These TCRs come from a human donor with classical Hodgkin lymphoma.

The rearrangement uses TRBV27 and TRBJ1-5, with unresolved D. Germline V gene lookup returns CDR1 MNHEY and CDR2 SMNVEV (reference sequence). The CDR3 covers 13 residues. V lost 4 bases and J lost 3, with 7 bases in between. In DNA form, the CDR3 reads TGTGCCAGCAGTTCAGGAAACAATCAGCCCCAGCATTTT. It encodes CASSSGNNQPQHF.

The rearrangement uses TRBV19 and TRBJ2-1, with a possible D match to TRBD2 (5 bases). This CDR3 has 14 amino acids. The V gene's germline CDR1 is LNHDA and CDR2 SQIVND (reference sequence). Trimming shortened V by 6 bases and J by 0 bases, and 9 bases separated the two germline ends. As DNA, the CDR3 is TGTGCCAGTAGGGACTGGAACTCCTACAATGAGCAGTTCTTC. Translating it yields CASRDWNSYNEQFF.

This clone was seen only once. The CDR3 nucleotides read TGTGCCAGTAGTCTAGCGGGAGTACCCAATGAGCAGTTCTTC. Its protein product is CASSLAGVPNEQFF. The chain has TRBV19 and TRBJ2-1; 10 bases line up with TRBD2. Per germline, CDR1 LNHDA and CDR2 SQIVND (reference sequence). Trimming at V came to 5 bases and at J to 6 bases, leaving 4 bases not matched to a gene. The CDR3 runs to 14 residues.

This clone was detected only a few times. The chain is built from TRBV28 and TRBJ1-4; TRBD1 agrees at 7 bases. CDR3 length: 15 amino acids. Per germline, CDR1 MDHEN and CDR2 SYDVKM. The V gene end was trimmed by 5 bases and the J gene end by 12 bases; junction bases not matched to a gene: 15. The CDR3 region has the DNA TGTGCCAGCAGTCCCCGGGGACAGAGAGTGCGAGAACTGTTTTTT. Translated, it gives CASSPRGQRVRELFF.

This clone was found a few times. V usage is TRBV28 and J usage is TRBJ1-3; D gene unclear. V was cut by 5 bases and J by 0 bases, with 14 bases left in between. Germline CDR1 reads MDHEN; CDR2 reads SYDVKM. The CDR3 loop spans 16 amino acids. Here the CDR3 reads CASSIFGDSSGNTIYF. The CDR3 DNA reads as TGTGCCAGCAGTATTTTCGGGGATTCCTCTGGAAACACCATATATTTT.

This sequence joins TRBV28 and TRBJ2-7; possibly TRBD2 for D (6 bases). The CDR3 extends over 14 amino acids. Germline V gene lookup returns CDR1 MDHEN and CDR2 SYDVKM. V was shortened by 6 bases and J by 7 bases, with 19 bases between the two germline ends. The CDR3 spells CASSLGLFLGEQYF. The CDR3 DNA follows: TGTGCCAGCAGCCTAGGACTATTCCTAGGGGAGCAGTACTTC.

The rearrangement joins TRBV6-1 to TRBJ2-7; 9 bases agree with TRBD2. The CDR3 has 15 amino acids. Germline lookup yields CDR1 MNHNS and CDR2 SASEGT. With 3 bases clipped from V and 1 base from J, the junction kept 4 bases outside the gene matches. The CDR3 nucleotides are TGTGCCAGCAGTGAGTTAGCGGGAGTTTCCTACGAGCAGTACTTC. Its translation is CASSELAGVSYEQYF.

This clone was seen only a few times. The V and J genes are TRBV13 and TRBJ2-5; D is unresolved. There are 13 residues in the CDR3. V was pared by 5 bases and J by 3 bases, with 10 bases between. Germline values: CDR1 PRHDT, CDR2 FYEKMQ (reference sequence). The CDR3 is CASSRRIEETQYF. The CDR3 region has the DNA TGTGCCAGCAGCCGACGGATCGAAGAGACCCAGTACTTC.

The sample holds one count of this clone. The V call is TRBV7-9, the J call TRBJ1-1; possible D gene TRBD1, 6 bases. Germline loops: CDR1 SEHNR, CDR2 FQNEAQ (reference sequence). The CDR3 consists of 14 residues. V was shortened by 4 bases and J by 1 base, with 10 bases between the two germline ends. In DNA form, the CDR3 reads TGTGCCAGCAGCTCGGGACAACCGAACACTGAAGCTTTCTTT. Translation: CASSSGQPNTEAFF.

In nucleotides, the CDR3 is TGCAGCGTTGTAGGGACAGGGGAAAGCGGCTACACCTTC. It specifies CSVVGTGESGYTF. The V and J genes are TRBV29-1 and TRBJ1-2; 10 bases match TRBD1. The CDR3 sequence is 13 residues long. CDR1 and CDR2 from the germline V gene are SQVTM and ANQGSEA. With 4 bases clipped from V and 8 bases from J, the junction kept 7 bases outside the gene matches.

The genes are TRBV4-1 and TRBJ2-7; a possible D gene is TRBD2 (6 bases). Trimming removed 1 base at V and 5 bases at J, with 12 bases between. CDR3 length: 14 residues. Germline V gene lookup returns CDR1 MGHRA and CDR2 YSYEKL. The CDR3 region has the DNA TGCGCCAGCAGCCAAGCCCCTCTAGCGAACGAGCAGTACTTC. Translating gives CASSQAPLANEQYF.

V and J are TRBV7-9 and TRBJ2-7; D possibly matches TRBD1 or TRBD2 (6 bases each). CDR1 and CDR2 (germline): SEHNR, FQNEAQ (reference sequence). The germline V and J ends were trimmed by 1 base and 1 base, with 11 bases remaining between them. The CDR3 covers 15 residues. For the CDR3, the DNA is TGTGCCAGCAGCTTAGTTTCGGGGGCGTCCTACGAGCAGTACTTC. Its translation: CASSLVSGASYEQYF.

This sequence joins TRBV5-5 and TRBJ2-7; 7 bases map to TRBD2. V gave up 3 bases and J gave up 6 bases; unmatched junction bases: 9. In germline, CDR1 is SGHKS, CDR2 YYEKEE (reference sequence). This CDR3 region has 14 residues. CDR3 nucleotide sequence: TGTGCCAGCAGCTGGGAGGGTTGGGGAGGCGAGCAGTACTTC. Residues: CASSWEGWGGEQYF.

The chain employs TRBV5-5 and TRBJ2-7, with TRBD2 as a possible D gene (6 bases). CDR1 is SGHKS, CDR2 YYEKEE, per germline (reference sequence). Trimming took 2 bases from V and 3 from J, leaving 12 bases between them. This CDR3 contains 14 residues. The CDR3 DNA reads TGTGCCAGCAGCTTTGGAGGGAGCGACTACGAGCAGTACTTC. Translated, it gives CASSFGGSDYEQYF.

The chain combines TRBV27 with TRBJ2-7; no clear D gene. V lost 0 bases, J lost 5 bases, and 8 bases lay in between. This CDR3 spans 13 amino acids. Germline CDR1 MNHEY, CDR2 SMNVEV (reference sequence). The CDR3 loop is CASSLSRRNEQYF. DNA of the CDR3: TGTGCCAGCAGTTTATCACGGCGGAACGAGCAGTACTTC.

V and J are TRBV7-9 and TRBJ2-7, with 10 bases that match TRBD2. The CDR3 extends over 14 amino acids. Losses at the gene ends were 5 bases for V and 13 bases for J; bases not matched to a gene: 14. Looked up from germline, CDR1 is SEHNR and CDR2 is FQNEAQ (reference sequence). The CDR3 DNA is TGTGCCAGCAGCACTAGCGGGGCCTTTGGGGTTTTTTACTTC. It encodes CASSTSGAFGVFYF. The whole variable domain, remainder taken from reference TRBV7-9 and TRBJ2-7, is DTGVSQNPRHKITKRGQNVTFRCDPISEHNRLYWYRQTLGQGPEFLTYFQNEAQLEKSRLLSDRFSAERPKGSFSTLEIQRTEQGDSAMYLCASSTSGAFGVFYFGPGTRLTVT.

The V call is TRBV19, the J call TRBJ2-1; the match to TRBD1 covers 10 bases. This CDR3 contains 18 residues. The V gene's germline CDR1 is LNHDA and CDR2 SQIVND (reference sequence). J lost 1 base, V lost 6 bases, and 12 bases had no gene match. This chain's CDR3 is CASRSWDRGRNSYNEQFF. For the CDR3, the DNA is TGTGCCAGTAGGTCTTGGGACAGGGGCCGGAATTCCTACAATGAGCAGTTCTTC.

In this sample, this clone is medium-sized. The chain is built from TRBV7-9 and TRBJ2-3, with D unresolved. The germline gives CDR1 SEHNR, CDR2 FQNEAQ (reference sequence). V was shortened by 3 bases and J by 0 bases, with 7 bases between the two germline ends. The CDR3 runs to 14 residues. Here the CDR3 DNA reads TGTGCCAGCAGCTTGGCGCCTAGCACAGATACGCAGTATTTT. The encoded protein is CASSLAPSTDTQYF.

The chain links TRBV5-5 to TRBJ1-1; the match to TRBD1 covers 8 bases. V dropped 5 bases and J dropped 7; count of bases not matched to a gene: 13. Germline V gene sequence: CDR1 SGHKS, CDR2 YYEKEE (reference sequence). The CDR3 sequence is 15 residues long. CDR3 in amino acids: CASSLTGVERDEAFF. The CDR3 DNA is TGTGCCAGCAGTTTGACAGGGGTCGAAAGGGATGAAGCTTTCTTT.

The chain combines TRBV27 with TRBJ2-7; 8 nucleotides align to TRBD2. The germline V gene encodes CDR1 MNHEY and CDR2 SMNVEV (reference sequence). V gave up 6 bases and J gave up 0 bases; unmatched junction bases: 4. The CDR3 is made up of 14 amino acids. This CDR3 reads CASRTSGSSYEQYF. CDR3 in DNA: TGTGCCAGCAGAACTAGCGGCAGCTCCTACGAGCAGTACTTC.

The chain has TRBV29-1 and TRBJ1-1; perhaps TRBD1 as D (5 bases). Germline V CDR1 and CDR2: SQVTM, ANQGSEA. The CDR3 extends over 12 amino acids. V was clipped by 7 bases and J by 6 bases, with 15 bases between them. Here the CDR3 reads CSGEQGTPEAFF. In DNA, the CDR3 is TGCAGCGGAGAGCAGGGTACCCCTGAAGCTTTCTTT.